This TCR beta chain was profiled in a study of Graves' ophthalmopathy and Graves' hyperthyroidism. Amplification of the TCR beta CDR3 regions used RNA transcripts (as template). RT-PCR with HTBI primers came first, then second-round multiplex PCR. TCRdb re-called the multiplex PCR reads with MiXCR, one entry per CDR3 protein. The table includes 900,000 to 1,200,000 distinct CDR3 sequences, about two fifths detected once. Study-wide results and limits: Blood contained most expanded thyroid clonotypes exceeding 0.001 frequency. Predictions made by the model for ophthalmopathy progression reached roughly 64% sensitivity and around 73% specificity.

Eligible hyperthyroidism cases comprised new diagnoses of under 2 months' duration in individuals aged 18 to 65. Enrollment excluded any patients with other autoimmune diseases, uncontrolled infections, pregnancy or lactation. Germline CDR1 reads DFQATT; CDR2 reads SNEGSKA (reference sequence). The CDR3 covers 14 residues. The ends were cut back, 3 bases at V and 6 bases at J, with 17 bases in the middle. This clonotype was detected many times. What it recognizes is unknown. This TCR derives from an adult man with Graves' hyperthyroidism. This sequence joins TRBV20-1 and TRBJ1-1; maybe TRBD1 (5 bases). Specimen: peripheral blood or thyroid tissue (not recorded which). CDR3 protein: CSASTGRGVPEAFF. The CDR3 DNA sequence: TGCAGTGCTAGTACGGGACGGGGCGTGCCTGAAGCTTTCTTT.